This TCR beta chain was profiled in a study of shared clonotypes between healthy human individuals. The authors split each subset's genomic DNA evenly across several immunoSEQ plates. Here immunoSEQ multiplex PCR was the method, and the copy in TCRdb shows in-frame clones only, minus some. The sample includes approximately 2.1 million clones, 85% to 95% seen only once; the top ten take about 0.39%. The study's findings and limits: It was the non-shared clonotypes that had lower generation probabilities than clonotypes shared by all four donors.

V was clipped by 3 bases and J by 0 bases; unmatched bases: 4. Germline CDR1 reads SNHLY; CDR2 reads FYNNEI. The CDR3 spans 17 residues. Donors comprised healthy HIV-negative adults lacking recent acute infections or vaccinations. Of note for this clone: Its target is unknown.

The sample consisted of naive CD4+ T cells from PBMCs. This sample's subset: CD45RA+ positively selected. The sequence was obtained from a man aged 18 to 29 in good health. Some clones in this sample may be carry-over from other donors' samples. The J gene is TRBJ2-6, the V gene TRBV2; the match to TRBD1 covers 8 bases. The CDR3 nucleotides read TGTGCCAGCAGTGACGACAGGGGCCCCTCTGGGGCCAACGTCCTGACTTTC. Its protein is CASSDDRGPSGANVLTF.